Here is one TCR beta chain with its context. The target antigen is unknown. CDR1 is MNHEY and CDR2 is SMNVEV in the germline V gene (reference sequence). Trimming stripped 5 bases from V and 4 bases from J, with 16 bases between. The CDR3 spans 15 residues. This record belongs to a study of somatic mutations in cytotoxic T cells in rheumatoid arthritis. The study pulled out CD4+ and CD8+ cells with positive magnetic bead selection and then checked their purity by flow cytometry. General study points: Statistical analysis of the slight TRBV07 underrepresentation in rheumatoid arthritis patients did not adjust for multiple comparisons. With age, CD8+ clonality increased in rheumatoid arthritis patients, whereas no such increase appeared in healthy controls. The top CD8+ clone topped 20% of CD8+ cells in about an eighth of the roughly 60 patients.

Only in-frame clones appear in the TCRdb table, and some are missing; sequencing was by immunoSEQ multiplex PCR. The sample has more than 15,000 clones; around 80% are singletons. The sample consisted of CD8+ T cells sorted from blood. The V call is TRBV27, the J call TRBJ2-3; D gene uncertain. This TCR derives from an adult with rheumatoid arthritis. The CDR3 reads CASSQGEFEADTQYF. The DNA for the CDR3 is TGTGCCAGCAGTCAAGGAGAGTTCGAGGCAGATACGCAGTATTTT.